This T cell receptor (beta chain) is drawn from a study of blood T cell repertoires in COVID-19 (dated by TCRdb to about 2020). Background on the whole study: Collaborator samples came from the United States, Italy and Spain and covered acute and convalescent phases of COVID-19. The prospective study material was composed of cDNA or gDNA derived from T cells, B-cell-depleted T cells, or PBMCs. The dataset comprised deeply sampled blood TCRbeta repertoires from subjects exposed to, actively infected with, or recovered from COVID-19. The repertoires were released in a freely available public database meant as a resource for research on the immune response to SARS-CoV-2. Samples were obtained from the ongoing ImmuneRACE study (first 160 participants) and from 1,254 subjects provided by 6 global collaborators. Sample metadata almost always included a de-identified subject ID, COVID-19 status, age in years and sex. Where available, HLA class I and class II types were obtained from metadata supplied by the sample provider rather than from assay-based typing. On the study overall, not on this receptor specifically: The amount of clinical and demographic metadata varied by source and participant and was provided uncurated.

The immunoSEQ Assay, a bias-controlled multiplex PCR, was used to amplify TCRbeta CDR3 regions from genomic DNA. The study's processing was this. The number of nucleated cells in each sample was estimated by amplification of reference gene primers within the assay. To quantify the absolute abundance of each unique TCRbeta CDR3 rearrangement, sequence reads were collapsed and filtered. Productive Simpson clonality was computed per sample as the square root of Simpson's diversity index over productive rearrangements. Not all clones reach the TCRdb copy of this immuneACCESS table, which keeps in-frame sequences only. Checked studies attribute under half of the gap to unresolved V genes and leave the rest unexplained. That table supplies the V and J calls and clone size; D and trimming were determined from the DNA. The sample table holds 45,000 to 50,000 clones, of which roughly 88% were seen once. The ten largest clones take up about 8% of the sample.

The collaborating institutions used their own protocols to collect whole blood in K2EDTA tubes. For TCRbeta analysis, collaborators shipped samples in one of three forms: frozen whole blood, isolated PBMCs, or DNA extracted from either of those sample types. A note on this clone: No cognate antigen has been identified for it. Base qualities are not recorded, but no much larger clone differs from it by a single base.

Counted from cysteine to phenylalanine, this CDR3 has 15 amino acids. Only CDR3 DNA is held: 45 bases, read in frame from base 1. V has 5 bases trimmed and J has 6 bases trimmed; junction bases matching no gene number 12. Via the germline V gene, CDR1 is KGHSH and CDR2 LQKENI. The sequenced sample was peripheral blood. This TCR was sampled from a man between 45 and 60 years old with acute or convalescent COVID-19. The receptor chain draws on TRBV18 and TRBJ1-1, with TRBD1 identical over 7 junction bases. The CDR3 amino acid sequence is: CASSSQTGSIAEAFF. At the DNA level, the sequence is TGTGCCAGCTCAAGTCAGACAGGGAGTATCGCTGAAGCTTTCTTT.